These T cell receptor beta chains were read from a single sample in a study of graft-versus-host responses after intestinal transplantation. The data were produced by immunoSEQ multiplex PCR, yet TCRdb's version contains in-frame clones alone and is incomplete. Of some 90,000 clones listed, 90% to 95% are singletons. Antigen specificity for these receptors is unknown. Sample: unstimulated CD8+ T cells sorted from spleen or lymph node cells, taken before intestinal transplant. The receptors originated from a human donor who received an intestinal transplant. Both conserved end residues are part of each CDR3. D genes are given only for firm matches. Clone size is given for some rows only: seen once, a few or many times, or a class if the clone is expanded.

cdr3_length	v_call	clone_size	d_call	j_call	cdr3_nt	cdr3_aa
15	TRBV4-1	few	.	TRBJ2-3	TGCGCCAGCAGCCAGACTCGACTAGTCCCCGATACGCAGTATTTT	CASSQTRLVPDTQYF
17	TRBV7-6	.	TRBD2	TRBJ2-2	TGTGCCAGCAGCTTAGGACTAGCGGGGGGAAACACCGGGGAGCTGTTTTTT	CASSLGLAGGNTGELFF
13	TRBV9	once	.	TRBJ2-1	TGTGCCAGCTCTACAGGTCCTAACAATGAGCAGTTCTTC	CASSTGPNNEQFF
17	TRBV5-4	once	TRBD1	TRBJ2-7	TGTGCCAGCAGCTTAATTATTATGGGACAGATCCCATACGAGCAGTACTTC	CASSLIIMGQIPYEQYF
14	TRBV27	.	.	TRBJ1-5	TGTGCCAGCAGTCCGGAGGGACAAGGTCAGCCCCAGCATTTT	CASSPEGQGQPQHF
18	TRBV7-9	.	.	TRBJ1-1	TGTGCCAGCAGCTTCATTCTTATGGACACTAGATCGAACACTGAAGCTTTCTTT	CASSFILMDTRSNTEAFF
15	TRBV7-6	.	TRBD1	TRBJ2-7	TGTGCCAGCAGCTTCTTGGACAGGGGATCCTACGAGCAGTACTTC	CASSFLDRGSYEQYF
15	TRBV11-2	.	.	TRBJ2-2	TGTGCCAGCAGCTTAGGGGGCGCCAGGGCCGGGGAGCTGTTTTTT	CASSLGGARAGELFF
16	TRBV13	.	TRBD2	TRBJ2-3	TGTGCCAGCAGCTTGTCGAGTAGCGGGACTACAGATACGCAGTATTTT	CASSLSSSGTTDTQYF
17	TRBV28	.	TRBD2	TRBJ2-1	TGTGCCAGCAGTTCATTAGCGGGAGATGGATCCTACAATGAGCAGTTCTTC	CASSSLAGDGSYNEQFF
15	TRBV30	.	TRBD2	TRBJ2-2	TGTGCCTGGAGTGGATTAGCGGGAGCGTACGGGGAGCTGTTTTTT	CAWSGLAGAYGELFF
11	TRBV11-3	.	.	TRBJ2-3	TGTGCCAGCAGCCCTGGAGATACGCAGTATTTT	CASSPGDTQYF
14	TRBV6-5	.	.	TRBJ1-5	TGTGCCAGCAGCGCCGTGGGGGCCTCTCAGCCCCAGCATTTT	CASSAVGASQPQHF
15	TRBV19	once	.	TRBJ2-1	TGTGCCAGTAGTATATCTGCGGGCTCCTACAATGAGCAGTTCTTC	CASSISAGSYNEQFF
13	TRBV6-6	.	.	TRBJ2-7	TGTGCCAGCAGTTACGACAGAGACTACGAGCAGTACTTC	CASSYDRDYEQYF
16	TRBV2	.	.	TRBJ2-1	TGTGCCAGCAGTGTGGGGGAAACCCTTATAATCAATGAGCAGTTCTTC	CASSVGETLIINEQFF
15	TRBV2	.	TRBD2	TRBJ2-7	TGTGCCAGCACGTGGGTACTAGCGGGCCCCTACGAGCAGTACTTC	CASTWVLAGPYEQYF
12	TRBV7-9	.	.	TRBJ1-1	TGTGCCAGCAGCTACGAGGTAGACGAAGCTTTCTTT	CASSYEVDEAFF
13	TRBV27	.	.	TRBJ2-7	TGTGCCAGCAGTTTATTACCGTCCTACGAGCAGTACTTC	CASSLLPSYEQYF
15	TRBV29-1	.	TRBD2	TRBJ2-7	TGCAGCGTTGAATTTTCGCGGGAGAGCTCCTACGAGCAGTACTTC	CSVEFSRESSYEQYF
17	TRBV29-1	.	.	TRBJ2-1	TGCAGCGTTGAAGCGAGCATTATTCAGGTGCGGGTCAATGAGCAGTTCTTC	CSVEASIIQVRVNEQFF
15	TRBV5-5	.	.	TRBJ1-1	TGTGCCAGCAGCTTGGTTAGCCCAGTGAACACTGAAGCTTTCTTT	CASSLVSPVNTEAFF
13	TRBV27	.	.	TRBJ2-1	TGTGCCAGCAGTTTACATAGGGGGAATGAGCAGTTCTTC	CASSLHRGNEQFF
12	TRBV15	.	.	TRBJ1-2	TGTGCCACCAGCAGTGGTTTATTTGGCTACACCTTC	CATSSGLFGYTF
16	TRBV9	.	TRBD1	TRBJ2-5	TGTGCCAGCAGCCCACCGGGACAGCACCCTTCGGAGACCCAGTACTTC	CASSPPGQHPSETQYF
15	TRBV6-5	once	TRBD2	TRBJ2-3	TGTGCCAGCAGCCTACTAGCGGGAGAAGGAGATACGCAGTATTTT	CASSLLAGEGDTQYF
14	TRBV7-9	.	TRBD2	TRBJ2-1	TGTGCCAGCAGCTTAACTAGCGGGTACAATGAGCAGTTCTTC	CASSLTSGYNEQFF
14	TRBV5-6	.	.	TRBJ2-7	TGTGCCAGCAGCTTGGTTAGCAGAGATTACGAGCAGTACTTC	CASSLVSRDYEQYF
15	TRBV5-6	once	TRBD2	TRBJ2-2	TGTGCCAGCAGCTCAGGGACTAGCGGGAGCGGGGAGCTGTTTTTT	CASSSGTSGSGELFF
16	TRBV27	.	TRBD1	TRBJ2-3	TGTGCCAGCATCCTCGGGACAGGCCTAGGTGTAGATACGCAGTATTTT	CASILGTGLGVDTQYF
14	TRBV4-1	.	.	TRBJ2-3	TGCGCCAGCAGCCAAGAAGGATGGGCAGATACGCAGTATTTT	CASSQEGWADTQYF
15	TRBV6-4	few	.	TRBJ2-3	TGTGCCAGCAGTGACGGGACTTCTTCCACAGATACGCAGTATTTT	CASSDGTSSTDTQYF
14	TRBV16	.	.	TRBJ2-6	TGTGCCAGCAGCCTTTTAAGTGGGGCCAACGTCCTGACTTTC	CASSLLSGANVLTF
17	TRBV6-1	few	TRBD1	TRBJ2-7	TGTGCCAGCAGTGAATACGATTCCGGGACAGGAACCTACGAGCAGTACTTC	CASSEYDSGTGTYEQYF
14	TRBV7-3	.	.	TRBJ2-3	TGTGCCAGCAGCTTAGAGGGGTACACAGATACGCAGTATTTT	CASSLEGYTDTQYF
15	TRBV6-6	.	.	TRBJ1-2	TGTGCCAGCAGTTTTCTCCAAGGGAGGAACTATGGCTACACCTTC	CASSFLQGRNYGYTF
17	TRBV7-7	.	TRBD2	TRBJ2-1	TGTGCCAGCAGCTTACACGGTGGGGGGGACCGTGGGGATGAGCAGTTCTTC	CASSLHGGGDRGDEQFF
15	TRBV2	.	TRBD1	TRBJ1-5	TGTGCCAGCAGAAGACAGGGAGATAGCAATCAGCCCCAGCATTTT	CASRRQGDSNQPQHF
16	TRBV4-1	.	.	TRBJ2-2	TGCGCCAGCAGCTTGAGGACGTTTGCGGTCACCGGGGAGCTGTTTTTT	CASSLRTFAVTGELFF
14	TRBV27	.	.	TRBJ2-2	TGTGCCAGCAGTTTATCAGGGGACACCGGGGAGCTGTTTTTT	CASSLSGDTGELFF
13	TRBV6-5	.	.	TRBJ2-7	TGTGCCAGCAGTTACTCGGTATGGGGCGAGCAGTACTTC	CASSYSVWGEQYF
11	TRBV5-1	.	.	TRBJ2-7	TGCGCCAGCAGCTTGGGGTACGAGCAGTACTTC	CASSLGYEQYF
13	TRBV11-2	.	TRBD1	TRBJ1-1	TGTGCCAGCAGCCCCCGACAGGGCACTGAAGCTTTCTTT	CASSPRQGTEAFF
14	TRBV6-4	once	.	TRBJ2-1	TGTGCCAGCAGTGAAAACGGGAACTACAATGAGCAGTTCTTC	CASSENGNYNEQFF
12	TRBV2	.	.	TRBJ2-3	TGTGCCAGCAGTGAAGCGTGGGATACGCAGTATTTT	CASSEAWDTQYF